The 15 T cell receptor beta chains in this list originate from one sample, sequenced in a study of beta chain features in type 1 diabetes. Since all of the isolated RNA was reverse transcribed, expressed TCRB transcripts were what got sequenced. The method was immunoSEQ multiplex PCR; TCRdb's version includes in-frame clones alone and lacks a portion of them. This table has around 450,000 clones, roughly an eighth appearing once. The sample taken for sequencing was naive CD4+ T cells from blood. The receptors were gathered from a young woman in good health.

V gene TRBV18 combines with J gene TRBJ1-2, with D possibly being TRBD1 (5 bases). Germline CDR1 reads KGHSH; CDR2 reads LQKENI. This CDR3 is built from 12 residues. Trimming shortened V by 6 bases and J by 4 bases, and 9 bases separated the two germline ends. The CDR3 here is CASSPGPYGYTF. The CDR3 bases are TGTGCCAGCTCCCCGGGACCCTATGGCTACACCTTC.

The CDR3: CASSPAGLNEQYF. In nucleotides, the CDR3 is TGTGCCAGCAGCCCAGCGGGCCTGAACGAGCAGTACTTC. The V call is TRBV7-2, the J call TRBJ2-7; perhaps TRBD2 as D (6 bases). V was trimmed by 5 bases and J by 5 bases, leaving 13 bases between them. The CDR3 loop spans 13 amino acids. CDR1 is SGHTA and CDR2 is FQGNSA in the germline V gene. Variable domain in full (rest from reference TRBV7-2 and TRBJ2-7): GAGVSQSPSNKVTEKGKDVELRCDPISGHTALYWYRQSLGQGLEFLIYFQGNSAPDKSGLPSDRFSAERTGGSVSTLTIQRTQQEDSAVYLCASSPAGLNEQYFGPGTRLTVT.

The V call is TRBV7-2, the J call TRBJ2-1, with 7 positions matching TRBD2. The CDR3 covers 15 residues. V shed 5 bases, J shed 9 bases, and the junction held 13 bases outside the gene matches. Germline V gives CDR1 SGHTA, CDR2 FQGNSA. In DNA form, the CDR3 reads TGTGCCAGCAGCGTTTTTTTAGGAGGGGAGGGTGAGCAGTTCTTC. Amino acids: CASSVFLGGEGEQFF.

In this sample, this clone turned up a few times. This rearrangement joins TRBV29-1 to TRBJ2-1; 7 nucleotides line up with TRBD1. The CDR3 spans 13 residues. Germline CDR1 is SQVTM and CDR2 is ANQGSEA. The ends lost 6 bases at V and 6 bases at J; junction bases unmatched: 8. CDR3 coding DNA: TGCAGCGTCGTGGGACAGTACTTCAATGAGCAGTTCTTC. As protein: CSVVGQYFNEQFF.

This clone has a handful of counts. The chain is built from TRBV14 and TRBJ1-2; no clear D gene. Germline-derived CDR1 and CDR2 are SGHDN and FVKESK. The CDR3 spans 14 residues. With 1 base removed from V and 7 bases from J, the gap between germline ends came to 13 bases. The CDR3 DNA reads TGTGCCAGCAGCCAAGCCGTCAGGATGTTTGGCTACACCTTC. Translated: CASSQAVRMFGYTF.

This rearrangement joins TRBV4-3 to TRBJ2-7; 7 bases fit TRBD1. The CDR3 is made up of 16 amino acids. The J segment lost 1 base and the V segment lost 1 base, leaving 7 bases of the junction unmatched. Germline CDR1 and CDR2: LGHNA and YSLEER. As DNA, the CDR3 is TGCGCCAGCAGCCAAGGTACCGGGACAGTATCCTACGAGCAGTACTTC. Residues: CASSQGTGTVSYEQYF.

The V gene is TRBV27, the J gene TRBJ1-2, with no clear D. V lost 2 bases and J 4 bases, leaving 8 bases between the germline ends. Germline V gene data show CDR1 as MNHEY and CDR2 as SMNVEV (reference sequence). This CDR3 is built from 13 residues. The CDR3 region is CASSLKGTYGYTF. DNA of the CDR3: TGTGCCAGCAGTTTAAAAGGAACCTATGGCTACACCTTC.

This clone was counted between two and nine times. The rearrangement joins TRBV7-9 to TRBJ2-2; the D gene is possibly TRBD2 (5 bases). Germline V gene lookup returns CDR1 SEHNR and CDR2 FQNEAQ (reference sequence). Trimming cost V 2 bases and J 0 bases, with 7 bases left between them. The CDR3 totals 15 residues. CDR3 region: CASSLRGTNTGELFF. In DNA, the CDR3 is TGTGCCAGCAGCTTAAGAGGGACGAACACCGGGGAGCTGTTTTTT.

The rearrangement joins TRBV25-1 to TRBJ2-2; 7 positions agree with TRBD1. The CDR3 is 18 residues long. CDR1 MGHDK and CDR2 SYGVNS come from the germline V gene. Unmatched junction bases numbered 11, after V lost 4 bases and J lost 0 bases. DNA for the CDR3: TGTGCCAGCAGTGTTAGTGGAAGAGGGGGCTCGAACACCGGGGAGCTGTTTTTT. Translation gives CASSVSGRGGSNTGELFF.

This clone has only a few counts. The rearrangement links TRBV4-1 to TRBJ2-5; the D is unclear. This CDR3 region has 12 residues. V lost 3 bases to trimming and J lost 5 bases, with 7 bases between them. The V gene's germline CDR1 is MGHRA and CDR2 YSYEKL. DNA of the CDR3: TGCGCCAGCAGCCACCCCCGGGAGACCCAGTACTTC. This codes for CASSHPRETQYF.

The rearrangement joins TRBV7-2 to TRBJ2-5; possibly TRBD2 for D (5 bases). Trimming stripped 5 bases from V and 5 bases from J, with 18 bases between. The CDR3 is 15 residues long. CDR1 is SGHTA, CDR2 FQGNSA, per germline. The CDR3 DNA is TGTGCCAGCAGCCAACTACCTCGCGGGCAGGAGACCCAGTACTTC. This sequence encodes CASSQLPRGQETQYF.

This clone was found a few times. The rearrangement joins TRBV27 to TRBJ1-2; TRBD1 is a possible D gene (5 bases). This CDR3 has 15 residues. Germline V gene lookup returns CDR1 MNHEY and CDR2 SMNVEV (reference sequence). V lost 4 bases to trimming and J lost 4 bases, with 16 bases between them. The CDR3 loop reads CASSSPAGGIYGYTF. The CDR3 DNA reads as TGTGCCAGCAGTTCCCCCGCCGGGGGTATCTATGGCTACACCTTC.

The J gene is TRBJ2-2, the V gene TRBV7-9; D unresolved. The CDR3 extends over 10 amino acids. CDR1 SEHNR and CDR2 FQNEAQ come from the germline V gene (reference sequence). This CDR3 is CALGPGELFF. DNA of the CDR3: TGTGCGTTAGGTCCCGGGGAGCTGTTTTTT.

There are a few counts of this clone. This chain connects TRBV27 to TRBJ2-7, with 8 bases aligning to TRBD2. J was trimmed by 3 bases and V by 2 bases; bases with no gene match: 9. The CDR3 is 16 residues long. Germline V CDR1 and CDR2: MNHEY, SMNVEV (reference sequence). In DNA form, the CDR3 reads TGTGCCAGCAGTTTAGACGGGCGGGGGGCTCACTACGAGCAGTACGTC. Its translation is CASSLDGRGAHYEQYV.

Only a few counts were recorded for this clone. The chain links TRBV7-9 to TRBJ1-5; D unclear. The CDR3 spans 14 residues. Trimming shortened V by 5 bases and J by 2 bases, and 10 bases separated the two germline ends. Germline V lookup: CDR1 SEHNR, CDR2 FQNEAQ (reference sequence). The CDR3 DNA sequence: TGTGCCAGCAGCAACGACCATGGCAATCAGCCCCAGCATTTT. It codes for CASSNDHGNQPQHF.